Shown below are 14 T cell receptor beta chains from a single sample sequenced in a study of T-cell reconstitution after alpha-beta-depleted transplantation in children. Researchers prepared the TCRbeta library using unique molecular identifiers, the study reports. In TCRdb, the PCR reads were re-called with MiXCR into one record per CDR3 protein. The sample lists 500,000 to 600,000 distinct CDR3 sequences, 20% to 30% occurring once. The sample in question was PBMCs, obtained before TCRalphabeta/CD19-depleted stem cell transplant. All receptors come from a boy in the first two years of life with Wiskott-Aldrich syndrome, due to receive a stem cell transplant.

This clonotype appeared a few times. The DNA of the CDR3 is TGCAGTGCTAGAGCCGCAGGGAATGGCTACACCTTC. Amino acids: CSARAAGNGYTF. The J gene is TRBJ1-2, the V gene TRBV20-1, with D maybe TRBD1 (5 bases). Trimming took off 1 base at V and 6 bases at J, with 9 bases between the two ends. The germline CDR1 and CDR2 sequences are DFQATT and SNEGSKA (reference sequence). The CDR3 extends over 12 amino acids.

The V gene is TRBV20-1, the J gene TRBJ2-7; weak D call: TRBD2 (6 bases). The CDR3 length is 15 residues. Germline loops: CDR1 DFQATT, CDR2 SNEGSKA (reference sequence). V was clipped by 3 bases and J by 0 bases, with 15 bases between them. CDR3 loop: CSASVPGSISYEQYF. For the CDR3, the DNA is TGCAGTGCTAGCGTTCCCGGGAGCATCTCCTACGAGCAGTACTTC.

The CDR3 DNA reads as TGTGCCAGCAGTGAATCAATACAGGGTGGGCGTAATTCACCCCTCCACTTT. Protein: CASSESIQGGRNSPLHF. The V call is TRBV2, the J call TRBJ1-6, with D perhaps matching TRBD1 (6 bases). Trimming stripped 2 bases from V and 6 bases from J, with 17 bases between. The germline V gene has CDR1 SNHLY and CDR2 FYNNEI. This CDR3 region has 17 residues.

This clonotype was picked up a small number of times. The CDR3 region has the DNA TGTGCCAGCAGTGAAGAGATGGCTCAGCCCCAGCATTTT. It is translated as CASSEEMAQPQHF. This chain connects TRBV2 to TRBJ1-5; D unclear. The CDR3 is 13 amino acids. V lost 1 base to trimming and J lost 6 bases, with 7 bases between them. In germline, CDR1 is SNHLY, CDR2 FYNNEI.

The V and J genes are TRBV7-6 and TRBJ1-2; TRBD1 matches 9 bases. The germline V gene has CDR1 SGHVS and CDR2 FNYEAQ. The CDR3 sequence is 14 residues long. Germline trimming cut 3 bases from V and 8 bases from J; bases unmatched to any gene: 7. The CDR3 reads CASSLVGQGHGYTF. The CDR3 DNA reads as TGTGCCAGCAGCTTGGTAGGACAGGGGCACGGCTACACCTTC.

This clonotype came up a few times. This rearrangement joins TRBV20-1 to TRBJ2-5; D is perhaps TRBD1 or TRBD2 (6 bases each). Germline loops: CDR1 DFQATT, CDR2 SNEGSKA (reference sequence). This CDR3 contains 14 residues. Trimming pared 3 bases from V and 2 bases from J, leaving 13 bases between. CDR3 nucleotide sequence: TGCAGTGCTAGTCGGGGAGGACAGCAAGAGACCCAGTACTTC. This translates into CSASRGGQQETQYF.

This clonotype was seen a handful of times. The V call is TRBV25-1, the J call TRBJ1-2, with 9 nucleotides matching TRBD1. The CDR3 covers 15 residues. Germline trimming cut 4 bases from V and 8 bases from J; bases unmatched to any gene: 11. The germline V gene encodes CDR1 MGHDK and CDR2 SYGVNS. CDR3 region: CASSAWTGASTGYTF. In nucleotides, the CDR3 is TGTGCCAGCAGTGCTTGGACAGGGGCGTCCACAGGCTACACCTTC.

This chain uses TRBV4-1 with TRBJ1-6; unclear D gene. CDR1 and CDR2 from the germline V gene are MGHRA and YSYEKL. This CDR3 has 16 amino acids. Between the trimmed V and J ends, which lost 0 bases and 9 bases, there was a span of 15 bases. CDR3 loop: CASSQDRNSYGSPLHF. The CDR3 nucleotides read TGCGCCAGCAGCCAAGACAGAAATTCCTATGGTTCACCCCTCCACTTT.

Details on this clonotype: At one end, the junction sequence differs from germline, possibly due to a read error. CDR3 sequence (DNA): TGTGCTAGTGGTTTGGTATTGGCAGGGAGGATCTATGGCTACACATTC. This codes for CASGLVLAGRIYGYTF. This rearrangement joins TRBV12-5 to TRBJ1-2, with D tentatively TRBD1 (5 bases). The CDR3 contains 16 residues. Germline V gene lookup returns CDR1 LGHNT and CDR2 FRNRAP.

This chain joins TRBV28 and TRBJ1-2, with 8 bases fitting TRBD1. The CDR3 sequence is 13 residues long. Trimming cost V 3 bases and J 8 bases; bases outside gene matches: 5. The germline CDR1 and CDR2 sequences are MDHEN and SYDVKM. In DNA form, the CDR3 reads TGTGCCAGCAGTTTCCCAGGGGGCATAGGCTACACCTTC. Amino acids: CASSFPGGIGYTF.

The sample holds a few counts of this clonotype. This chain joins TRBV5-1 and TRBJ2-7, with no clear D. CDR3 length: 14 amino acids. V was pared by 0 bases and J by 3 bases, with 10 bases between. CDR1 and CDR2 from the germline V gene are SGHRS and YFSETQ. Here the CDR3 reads CASSLGRSFYEQYF. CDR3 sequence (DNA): TGCGCCAGCAGCTTGGGCAGGAGCTTCTACGAGCAGTACTTC.

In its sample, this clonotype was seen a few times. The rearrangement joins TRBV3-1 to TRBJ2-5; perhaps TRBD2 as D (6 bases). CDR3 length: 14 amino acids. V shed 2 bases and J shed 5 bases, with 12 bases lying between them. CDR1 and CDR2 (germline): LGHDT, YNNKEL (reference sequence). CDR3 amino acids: CASSQHVRGETQYF. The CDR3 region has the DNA TGTGCCAGCAGCCAACACGTCCGGGGGGAGACCCAGTACTTC.

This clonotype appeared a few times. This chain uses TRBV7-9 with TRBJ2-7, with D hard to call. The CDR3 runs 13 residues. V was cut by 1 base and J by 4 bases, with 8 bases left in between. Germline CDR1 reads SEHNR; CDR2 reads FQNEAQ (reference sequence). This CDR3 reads CASSLEDPYEQYF. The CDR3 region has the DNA TGTGCCAGCAGCTTAGAAGATCCATACGAGCAGTACTTC.

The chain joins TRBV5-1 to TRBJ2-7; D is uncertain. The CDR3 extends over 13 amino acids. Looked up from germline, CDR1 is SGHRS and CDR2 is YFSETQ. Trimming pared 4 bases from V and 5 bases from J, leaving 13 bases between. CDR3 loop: CASSRTSLDEQYF. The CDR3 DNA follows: TGCGCCAGCAGCCGGACCAGTCTTGACGAGCAGTACTTC.